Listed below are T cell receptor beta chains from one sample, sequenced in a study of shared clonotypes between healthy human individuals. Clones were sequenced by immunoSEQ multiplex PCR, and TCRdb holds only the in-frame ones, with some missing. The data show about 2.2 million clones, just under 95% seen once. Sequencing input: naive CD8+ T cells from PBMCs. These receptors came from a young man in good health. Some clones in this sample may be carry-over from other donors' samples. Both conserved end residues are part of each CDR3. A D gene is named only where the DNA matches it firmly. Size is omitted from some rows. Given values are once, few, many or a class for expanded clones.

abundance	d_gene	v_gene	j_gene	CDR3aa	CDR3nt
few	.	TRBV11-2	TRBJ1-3	CASRDRGGNTIYF	TGTGCCAGCAGGGACCGGGGCGGGAACACCATATATTTT
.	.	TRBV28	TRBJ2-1	CASSSPESSGPYNEQFF	TGTGCCAGCAGTTCCCCCGAGTCGAGCGGGCCTTACAATGAGCAGTTCTTC
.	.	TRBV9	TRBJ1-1	CASSPLSPVAEAFF	TGTGCCAGCAGCCCGTTGTCTCCAGTCGCGGAAGCTTTCTTT
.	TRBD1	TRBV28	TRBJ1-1	CASSFVWAGGVDTEAFF	TGTGCCAGCAGTTTTGTGTGGGCAGGGGGCGTGGACACTGAAGCTTTCTTT
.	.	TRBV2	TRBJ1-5	CASSERVGLLDQPQHF	TGTGCCAGCAGTGAAAGGGTCGGCCTGTTGGATCAGCCCCAGCATTTT
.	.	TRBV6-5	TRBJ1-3	CASSWGRGSGNTIYF	TGTGCCAGCAGTTGGGGGAGAGGCTCTGGAAACACCATATATTTT
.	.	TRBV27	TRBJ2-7	CASSLSPLSYEQYF	TGTGCCAGCAGTTTAAGTCCCCTATCCTACGAGCAGTACTTC
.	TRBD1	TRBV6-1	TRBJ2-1	CASSVGQGARNEQFF	TGTGCCAGCAGTGTGGGACAGGGGGCGAGGAATGAGCAGTTCTTC
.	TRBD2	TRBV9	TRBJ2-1	CASSVTPGTSGRNEQFF	TGTGCCAGCAGCGTAACCCCCGGGACTAGCGGGAGAAATGAGCAGTTCTTC
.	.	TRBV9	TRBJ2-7	CASSVGVWTGGSYEQYF	TGTGCCAGCAGCGTAGGAGTGTGGACGGGCGGCTCCTACGAGCAGTACTTC
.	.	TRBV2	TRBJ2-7	CASSGLNYEQYF	TGTGCCAGCAGTGGCTTGAATTACGAGCAGTACTTC
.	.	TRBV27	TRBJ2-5	CASSLSPYQETQYF	TGTGCCAGCAGTTTATCCCCGTACCAAGAGACCCAGTACTTC
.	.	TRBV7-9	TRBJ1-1	CASSPLDSRPAFF	TGTGCCAGCAGCCCCCTGGACAGCCGCCCAGCTTTCTTT
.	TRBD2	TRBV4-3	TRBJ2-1	CASSQGAAGLAELHEQFF	TGCGCCAGCAGCCAAGGGGCCGCCGGACTAGCGGAGCTCCATGAGCAGTTCTTC
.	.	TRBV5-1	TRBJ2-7	CASSPGLFYEQYF	TGCGCCAGCAGCCCGGGACTTTTCTACGAGCAGTACTTC
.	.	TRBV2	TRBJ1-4	CASSGQGATNEKLFF	TGTGCCAGCAGTGGTCAGGGTGCAACTAATGAAAAACTGTTTTTT
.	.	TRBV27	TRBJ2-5	CASSLDRAQETQYF	TGTGCCAGCAGTTTGGACCGGGCCCAAGAGACCCAGTACTTC
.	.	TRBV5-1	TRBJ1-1	CASSLDGPNEAFF	TGCGCCAGCAGCTTGGATGGACCCAACGAAGCTTTCTTT
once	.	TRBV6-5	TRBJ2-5	CASSPGPAREQYF	TGTGCCAGCAGTCCTGGACCGGCGAGGGAGCAGTACTTC
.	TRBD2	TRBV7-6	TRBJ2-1	CASSSTRPGLALYNEQFF	TGTGCCAGCAGCTCGACACGACCTGGACTAGCGCTCTACAATGAGCAGTTCTTC
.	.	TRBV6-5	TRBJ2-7	CASSGGTSAAWPYF	TGTGCCAGCAGTGGGGGCACTTCTGCCGCGTGGCCGTACTTC
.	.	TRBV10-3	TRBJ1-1	CAISESGLGTEAFF	TGTGCCATCAGTGAGTCGGGGTTGGGCACTGAAGCTTTCTTT
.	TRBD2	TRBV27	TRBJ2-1	CASSFSGRVPYNEQFF	TGTGCCAGCAGTTTCAGCGGGAGGGTTCCCTACAATGAGCAGTTCTTC
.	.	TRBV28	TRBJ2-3	CASSPTGDTQYF	TGTGCCAGCAGTCCGACTGGAGATACGCAGTATTTT
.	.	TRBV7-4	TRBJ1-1	CASSLSGGPNTEAFF	TGTGCCAGCAGCTTATCGGGGGGCCCGAACACTGAAGCTTTCTTT
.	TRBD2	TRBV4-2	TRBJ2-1	CASSQDLSTSLYNEQFF	TGTGCCAGCAGCCAAGATTTGTCGACTAGCTTGTACAATGAGCAGTTCTTC
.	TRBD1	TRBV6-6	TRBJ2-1	CASRTRDRDDNEQFF	TGTGCCAGCAGAACACGGGACAGGGACGACAATGAGCAGTTCTTC
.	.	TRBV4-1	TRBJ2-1	CASSQERDSYNEQFF	TGCGCCAGCAGCCAAGAGCGGGACTCCTACAATGAGCAGTTCTTC
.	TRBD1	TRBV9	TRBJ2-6	CASGGTGVLSGANVLTF	TGTGCCAGTGGAGGAACAGGGGTATTATCTGGGGCCAACGTCCTGACTTTC
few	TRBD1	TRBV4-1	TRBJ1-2	CASSQEPHDRGLDSYGYTF	TGCGCCAGCAGCCAAGAACCCCACGACAGGGGGCTGGATAGCTATGGCTACACCTTC
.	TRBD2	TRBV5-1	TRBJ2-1	CASSLLAEKPYNEQFF	TGCGCCAGCAGCTTACTAGCGGAAAAACCCTACAATGAGCAGTTCTTC
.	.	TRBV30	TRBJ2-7	CAWSVPEKHSSYEQYF	TGTGCCTGGAGTGTACCCGAGAAACACAGCTCCTACGAGCAGTACTTC
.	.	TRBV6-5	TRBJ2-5	CASSYSWKETQYF	TGTGCCAGCAGTTACTCGTGGAAAGAGACCCAGTACTTC
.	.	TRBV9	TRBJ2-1	CASSAADSYNEQFF	TGTGCCAGCAGCGCCGCAGATTCCTACAATGAGCAGTTCTTC
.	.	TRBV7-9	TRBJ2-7	CASSLDPGSYPYEQYF	TGTGCCAGCAGCTTGGACCCGGGTAGCTACCCCTACGAGCAGTACTTC
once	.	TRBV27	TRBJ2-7	CASSLSWYPTYYEQYF	TGTGCCAGCAGTTTGAGTTGGTACCCCACGTACTACGAGCAGTACTTC
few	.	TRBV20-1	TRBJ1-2	CSPAPPGYTF	TGCAGTCCAGCCCCCCCGGGCTACACCTTC
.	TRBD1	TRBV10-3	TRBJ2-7	CAIRDRGALDYEQYF	TGTGCCATCCGAGACAGGGGCGCCTTAGACTACGAGCAGTACTTC
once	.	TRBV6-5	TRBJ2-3	CARRSERGDTQYF	TGTGCCAGACGGTCGGAGCGTGGAGATACGCAGTATTTT
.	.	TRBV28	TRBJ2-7	CASSFHSILYEQYF	TGTGCCAGCAGTTTTCACAGCATTCTCTACGAGCAGTACTTC
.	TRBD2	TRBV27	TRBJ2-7	CASSGLAESYEQYF	TGTGCCAGCAGTGGACTAGCGGAATCCTACGAGCAGTACTTC
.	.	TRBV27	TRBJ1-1	CASSPRGEGTTEAFF	TGTGCCAGCAGTCCCCGGGGGGAAGGAACCACTGAAGCTTTCTTT
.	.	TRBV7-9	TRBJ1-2	CASSPGQAYGYTF	TGTGCCAGCAGCCCGGGCCAAGCCTATGGCTACACCTTC
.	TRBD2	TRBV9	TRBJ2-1	CASSIRLAGAYNEQFF	TGTGCCAGCAGCATCCGCCTAGCGGGAGCGTACAATGAGCAGTTCTTC
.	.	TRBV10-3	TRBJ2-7	CAISEFSYEQYF	TGTGCCATCAGTGAATTCTCCTACGAGCAGTACTTC
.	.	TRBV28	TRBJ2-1	CASRFTSVNEQFF	TGTGCCAGCCGATTTACATCTGTCAATGAGCAGTTCTTC
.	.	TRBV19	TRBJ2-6	CASSTHNSGANVLTF	TGTGCCAGTAGCACACACAATTCTGGGGCCAACGTCCTGACTTTC
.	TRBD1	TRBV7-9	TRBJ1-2	CASSLDQGGGYTF	TGTGCCAGCAGCTTAGATCAGGGGGGCGGCTACACCTTC